This is a list of T cell receptor beta chains from one sample in a study of cytomegalovirus exposure and HLA in healthy donors. Clones were sequenced by immunoSEQ multiplex PCR, and TCRdb holds only the in-frame ones, with some missing. The sample lists over 100,000 clones, around four fifths occurring once. The sample consisted of PBMCs. These receptors all stem from a male donor in good health and CMV-seronegative. Each CDR3 is given with its conserved first and last residue. Fields, in order: D gene, clone size, J gene, V gene, CDR3 DNA, CDR3 protein. The D gene is left open where the match is weak. The size of a clone is reported for some rows only, either as once, few or many, or as a class for expanded clones.

TRBD1 | - | TRBJ2-7 | TRBV9 | TGTGCCAGCAGCGACGCCGGGACAGGGATATATGCCTACGAGCAGTACTTC | CASSDAGTGIYAYEQYF
- | few | TRBJ2-2 | TRBV11-1 | TGTGCCAGCAGCAACACCAGGGGCTTTTACACCGGGGAGCTGTTTTTT | CASSNTRGFYTGELFF
- | - | TRBJ2-7 | TRBV4-2 | TGTGCCAGCAGCCCCGGTCTAACCTACGAGCAGTACTTC | CASSPGLTYEQYF
TRBD1 | - | TRBJ1-6 | TRBV30 | TGTGCCTGGAGTCGGGACAGAGGGGGGAATTCACCCCTCCACTTT | CAWSRDRGGNSPLHF
- | - | TRBJ1-6 | TRBV28 | TGTGCCAGCAGTTTAGGGCAGGGGCTTGGTCTGGGGTCACCCCTCCACTTT | CASSLGQGLGLGSPLHF
TRBD1 | once | TRBJ2-3 | TRBV5-1 | TGCGCCAGCAGCTTGGGGACAGGGGCTAGCACAGATACGCAGTATTTT | CASSLGTGASTDTQYF
- | - | TRBJ2-2 | TRBV18 | TGTGCCAGCTCACCACCGGGGCGGACGAACACCGGGGAGCTGTTTTTT | CASSPPGRTNTGELFF
- | - | TRBJ2-1 | TRBV7-9 | TGTGCCAGCAGCTTCTCCGAGACAGCAAACAATGAGCAGTTCTTC | CASSFSETANNEQFF
- | once | TRBJ2-3 | TRBV9 | TGTGCCAGCAGCGTAACCCCGCACAGGAGCACAGATACGCAGTATTTT | CASSVTPHRSTDTQYF
TRBD1 | - | TRBJ1-2 | TRBV28 | TGTGCCATCCGAAGTTTGATCAGGACAGGGGTAAATGGCTACACCTTC | CAIRSLIRTGVNGYTF
TRBD1 | once | TRBJ1-3 | TRBV5-6 | TGTGCCAGCAGATTACAGGGGGCAGGTGGAAACACCATATATTTT | CASRLQGAGGNTIYF
TRBD2 | - | TRBJ2-6 | TRBV27 | TGTGCCAGCAGTCCACTAAACCCGCCGGGAGGGGGGAGCTCTGGGGCCAACGTCCTGACTTTC | CASSPLNPPGGGSSGANVLTF
- | - | TRBJ1-4 | TRBV5-1 | TGCGCCAGCAGCCTAGGCGGGATTAATGAAAAACTGTTTTTT | CASSLGGINEKLFF
- | - | TRBJ1-2 | TRBV7-8 | TGTGCCAGCAGCGCCGCCCCCGCAGACTATGGCTACACCTTC | CASSAAPADYGYTF
- | few | TRBJ2-7 | TRBV4-1 | TGCGCCAGCAGCCAAGAAAGGGCAGGGTTAGGGTACGAGCAGTACTTC | CASSQERAGLGYEQYF
TRBD1 | - | TRBJ2-5 | TRBV27 | TGTGCCAGCAGTTTATCTACAGGGGTGGGCCCCCAGTACTTC | CASSLSTGVGPQYF
TRBD2 | - | TRBJ2-1 | TRBV4-3 | TGCGCCAGCAGCCAAGTTAAGGCTAGCGGGACCTACAATGAGCAGTTCTTC | CASSQVKASGTYNEQFF